A selection of T cell receptor beta chains follows, all from one sample in a study of T cell responses to AZD1222 COVID-19 vaccine. The table came from immunoSEQ multiplex PCR; TCRdb's copy has only in-frame clones and leaves some out. This sample has approximately 160,000 clones, with more than 85% found just once. Sequencing used peripheral blood, obtained on day 0 of AZD1222 vaccination. These receptor sequences come from an adult in good health. Each CDR3 is given with its conserved first and last residue. A D gene is named only where the DNA matches it firmly. The size entry is marked missing in some rows and otherwise reads once, few, many or a size class.

clone_size d_call j_call v_call cdr3_aa cdr3_nt
. . TRBJ1-3 TRBV5-6 CASSSSYSGNTIYF TGTGCCAGCAGCTCTTCCTACTCTGGAAACACCATATATTTT
. . TRBJ1-5 TRBV25-1 CASSESGGHQPQHF TGTGCCAGCAGTGAATCGGGGGGCCATCAGCCCCAGCATTTT
. TRBD2 TRBJ2-4 TRBV7-8 CASSSLAGGGKNIQYF TGTGCCAGCAGCTCACTAGCGGGGGGGGGCAAAAACATTCAGTACTTC
. TRBD1 TRBJ2-7 TRBV5-1 CASSNGQGASYEQYF TGCGCCAGCAGTAACGGACAGGGGGCCTCCTACGAGCAGTACTTC
once . TRBJ1-5 TRBV12-3/TRBV12-4 CASSFAGDQPQHF TGTGCCAGCAGTTTTGCGGGAGATCAGCCCCAGCATTTT
. . TRBJ1-4 TRBV19 CASRNRETNEKLFF TGTGCCAGTCGAAACAGGGAAACTAATGAAAAACTGTTTTTT
. TRBD2 TRBJ2-5 TRBV10-2 CASRLAGTETQYF TGCGCCAGCAGACTAGCGGGGACGGAGACCCAGTACTTC
. . TRBJ1-6 TRBV2 CASSDSLGALHF TGTGCCAGCAGTGACAGCCTAGGAGCCCTCCACTTT
. . TRBJ1-2 TRBV15 CATSRDMSVGWFSYGYTF TGTGCCACCAGCAGAGATATGTCGGTGGGGTGGTTTAGCTATGGCTACACCTTC
few . TRBJ2-1 TRBV27 CAIQSLGDNEQFF TGTGCCATCCAGTCCCTGGGCGACAATGAGCAGTTCTTC
. . TRBJ2-1 TRBV3-1/TRBV3-2 CASSHRGWAWFF TGTGCCAGCAGCCACAGGGGTTGGGCTTGGTTCTTC
. . TRBJ2-1 TRBV5-1 CASSFLPAIQFF TGCGCCAGCAGCTTCCTCCCAGCAATACAGTTCTTC
. . TRBJ2-2 TRBV28 CASSLAGTNTGELFF TGTGCCAGCAGTTTGGCAGGAACGAACACCGGGGAGCTGTTTTTT
few TRBD1 TRBJ2-5 TRBV6-5 CASIKSRGQETQYF TGTGCCAGCATTAAAAGCAGGGGGCAGGAGACCCAGTACTTC
. . TRBJ1-1 TRBV6-5 CASSFHRLNTEAFF TGTGCCAGCAGTTTCCACAGGTTGAACACTGAAGCTTTCTTT
. . TRBJ1-1 TRBV7-2 CASILGGRGVVVGTEAFF TGTGCCAGCATCCTGGGGGGCAGGGGTGTAGTTGTTGGCACTGAAGCTTTCTTT
. . TRBJ1-1 TRBV7-9 CAIAQVGAVGTEAFF TGTGCCATCGCACAGGTGGGGGCTGTTGGCACTGAAGCTTTCTTT
. TRBD1 TRBJ1-6 TRBV18 CASSRDRGDYSPLHF TGTGCCAGCTCACGGGACAGGGGAGACTATTCACCCCTCCACTTT
. . TRBJ2-7 TRBV3-1/TRBV3-2 CASSQVLSEQYF TGTGCCAGCAGCCAAGTTCTATCCGAGCAGTACTTC
. . TRBJ2-7 TRBV7-9 CASSLSLRRPYEQYF TGTGCCAGCAGCTTAAGTTTACGGCGGCCCTACGAGCAGTACTTC
. . TRBJ2-7 TRBV7-2 CASSFSYEQYF TGTGCCAGCAGCTTTTCCTACGAGCAGTACTTC
. . TRBJ1-1 TRBV21-1 CASSKVIIRGIGTEAFF TGTGCCAGCAGCAAAGTGATAATACGGGGCATTGGCACTGAAGCTTTCTTT
. . TRBJ1-2 TRBV4-2 CASSQSDYGYTF TGTGCCAGCAGCCAAAGTGACTATGGCTACACCTTC
once . TRBJ2-7 TRBV11-3 CASSVRSGISYEQYF TGTGCCAGCAGCGTAAGGTCCGGGATATCCTACGAGCAGTACTTC
. . TRBJ2-1 TRBV5-1 CASSLAEPNEQFF TGCGCCAGCAGCTTGGCCGAGCCCAATGAGCAGTTCTTC
. TRBD2 TRBJ2-7 TRBV2 CASLAGGTYEQYF TGTGCCAGCCTAGCGGGGGGTACCTACGAGCAGTACTTC
. TRBD1 TRBJ2-7 TRBV3-1/TRBV3-2 CASSPRQGPDEQYF TGTGCCAGCAGCCCAAGACAGGGACCGGACGAGCAGTACTTC
. . TRBJ2-7 TRBV11-3 CASSSDRYEQYF TGTGCCAGCAGCTCGGACCGCTACGAGCAGTACTTC